Described below is a single TCR beta chain sequence and its context. The target antigen is unknown. With 0 bases removed from V and 0 bases from J, the gap between germline ends came to 10 bases. The germline V gene encodes CDR1 SGHRS and CDR2 YFSETQ. There are 16 residues in the CDR3. The data stem from a study of cytomegalovirus exposure and HLA in healthy donors. PCR employed 60 Vbeta and 13 Jbeta primers. Method: immunoSEQ multiplex PCR; TCRdb's copy keeps in-frame clones and lacks some. Its table lists 100,000 to 150,000 clones. Study outcomes and limitations: The study listed around 150 cytomegalovirus-associated TCR beta chains. There was a cluster of highly shared sequence variants that was likely a sequencing artifact. Researchers reportedly found TCR beta sequences accurately predicted most subjects' HLA-A and HLA-B alleles. Per a later analysis, fewer than 20,000 TCR beta sequences showed association with HLA alleles at 0.05 false discovery rate.

The sequenced sample consisted of PBMCs. The gene calls are TRBV5-1 and TRBJ2-1, with a tentative D call TRBD2 (6 bases). The sequence derives from a man aged 18 to 29 in good health and CMV-seronegative. The CDR3 spells CASSLEEGRSYNEQFF. As DNA, the CDR3 is TGCGCCAGCAGCTTGGAGGAGGGGCGCTCCTACAATGAGCAGTTCTTC.